This note documents a single TCR beta chain sequence. Its antigen is as yet unknown. This entry belongs to a study of OX40 agonist ivuxolimab in advanced cancers. Clones were read by immunoSEQ multiplex PCR, and TCRdb kept only the in-frame ones, dropping some. This sample has 15,000 to 25,000 clones, with approximately 77% found just once. Germline loops: CDR1 GTSNPN, CDR2 SVGIG (reference sequence). The length of the CDR3 is 15 residues. The V segment lost 2 bases and the J segment 8 bases; nucleotides outside the gene matches: 12. Study conclusions and caveats: Expanded clones were, on average, more numerous among CD8+ T cells than CD4+.

The TCR was taken from an adult with an advanced solid tumor such as melanoma, head and neck, liver or kidney cancer. V gene TRBV30 combines with J gene TRBJ2-1; TRBD1 matches at 7 bases. The sequencing used CD4+ or CD8+ T cells sorted from blood, collected in a trial of the OX40 agonist ivuxolimab. This chain's CDR3 is CAWSTLDRVGDEQFF. The CDR3 DNA follows: TGTGCCTGGAGTACACTAGACAGGGTAGGGGATGAGCAGTTCTTC.